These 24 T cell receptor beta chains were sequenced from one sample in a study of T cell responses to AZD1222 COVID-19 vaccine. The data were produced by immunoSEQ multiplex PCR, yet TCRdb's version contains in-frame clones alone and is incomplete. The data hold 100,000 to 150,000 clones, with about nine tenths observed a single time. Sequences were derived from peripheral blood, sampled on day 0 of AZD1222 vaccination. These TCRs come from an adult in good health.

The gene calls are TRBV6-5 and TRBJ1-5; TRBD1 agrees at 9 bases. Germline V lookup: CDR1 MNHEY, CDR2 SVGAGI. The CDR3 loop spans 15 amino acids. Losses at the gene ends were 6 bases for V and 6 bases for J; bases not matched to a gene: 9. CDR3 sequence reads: CASRGEGQGIQPQHF. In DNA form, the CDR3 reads TGTGCCAGCAGGGGGGAGGGACAGGGCATTCAGCCCCAGCATTTT.

This CDR3 reads CASSERTGNTEAFF. For the CDR3, the DNA is TGTGCCAGCAGTGAAAGGACAGGGAACACTGAAGCTTTCTTT. The V call is TRBV2, the J call TRBJ1-1; TRBD1 aligns across 7 bases. The J segment lost 1 base and the V segment lost 2 bases, leaving 1 base of the junction unmatched. The CDR3 spans 14 residues. CDR1 and CDR2 from the germline V gene are SNHLY and FYNNEI.

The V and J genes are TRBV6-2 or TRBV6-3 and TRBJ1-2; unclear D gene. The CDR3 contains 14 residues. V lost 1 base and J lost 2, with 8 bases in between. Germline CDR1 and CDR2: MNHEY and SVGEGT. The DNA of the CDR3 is TGTGCCAGCAGTTACTACAGTGCGAACTATGGCTACACCTTC. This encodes CASSYYSANYGYTF.

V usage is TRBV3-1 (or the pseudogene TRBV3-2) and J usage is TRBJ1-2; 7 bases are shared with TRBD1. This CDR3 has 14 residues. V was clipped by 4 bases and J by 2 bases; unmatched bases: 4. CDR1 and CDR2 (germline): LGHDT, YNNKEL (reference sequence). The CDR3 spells CASSLKGGNYGYTF. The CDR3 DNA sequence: TGTGCCAGCAGCCTCAAAGGGGGCAACTATGGCTACACCTTC.

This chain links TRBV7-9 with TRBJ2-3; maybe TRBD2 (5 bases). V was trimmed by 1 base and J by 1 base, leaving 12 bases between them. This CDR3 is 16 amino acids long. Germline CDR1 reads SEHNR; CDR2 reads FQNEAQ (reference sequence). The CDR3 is CASSLDAGRGTDTQYF. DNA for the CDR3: TGTGCCAGCAGCTTAGACGCGGGTAGGGGCACAGATACGCAGTATTTT.

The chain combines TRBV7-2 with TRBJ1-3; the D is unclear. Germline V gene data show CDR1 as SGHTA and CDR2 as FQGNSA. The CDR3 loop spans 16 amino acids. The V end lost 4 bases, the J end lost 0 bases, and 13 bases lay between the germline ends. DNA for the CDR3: TGTGCCAGCAGCTCCCAAGGGAGGCCCTCTGGAAACACCATATATTTT. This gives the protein CASSSQGRPSGNTIYF.

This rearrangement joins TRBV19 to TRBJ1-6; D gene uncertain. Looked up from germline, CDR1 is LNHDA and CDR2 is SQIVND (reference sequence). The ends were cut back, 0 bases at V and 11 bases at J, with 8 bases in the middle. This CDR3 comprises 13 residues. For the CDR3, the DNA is TGTGCCAGTAGTATAGACCCCTTTACACCCCTCCACTTT. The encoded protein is CASSIDPFTPLHF.

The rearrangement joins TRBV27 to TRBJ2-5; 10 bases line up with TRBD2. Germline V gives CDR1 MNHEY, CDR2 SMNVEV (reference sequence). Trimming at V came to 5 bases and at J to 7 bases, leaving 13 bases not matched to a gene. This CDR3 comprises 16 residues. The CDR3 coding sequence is TGTGCCAGCAGTCCCCTATTAGCGGGGGGCTCAGGGACCCAGTACTTC. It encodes CASSPLLAGGSGTQYF.

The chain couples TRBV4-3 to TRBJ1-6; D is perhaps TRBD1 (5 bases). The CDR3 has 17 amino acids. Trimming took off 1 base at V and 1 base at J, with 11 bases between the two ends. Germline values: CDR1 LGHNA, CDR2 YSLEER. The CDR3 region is CASSQARAESYNSPLHF. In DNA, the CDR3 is TGCGCCAGCAGCCAAGCCAGGGCGGAATCCTATAATTCACCCCTCCACTTT.

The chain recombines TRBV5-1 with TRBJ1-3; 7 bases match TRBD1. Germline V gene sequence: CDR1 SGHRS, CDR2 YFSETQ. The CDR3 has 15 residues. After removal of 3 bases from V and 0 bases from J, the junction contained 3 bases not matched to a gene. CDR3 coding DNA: TGCGCCAGCAGCTCACAGGGGAGCTCTGGAAACACCATATATTTT. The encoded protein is CASSSQGSSGNTIYF.

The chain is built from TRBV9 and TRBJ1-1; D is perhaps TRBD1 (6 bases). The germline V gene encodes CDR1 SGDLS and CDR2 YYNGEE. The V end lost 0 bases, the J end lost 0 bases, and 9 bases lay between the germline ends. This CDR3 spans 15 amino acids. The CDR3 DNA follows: TGTGCCAGCAGCGTAGTAGGGGGAATGAACACTGAAGCTTTCTTT. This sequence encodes CASSVVGGMNTEAFF.

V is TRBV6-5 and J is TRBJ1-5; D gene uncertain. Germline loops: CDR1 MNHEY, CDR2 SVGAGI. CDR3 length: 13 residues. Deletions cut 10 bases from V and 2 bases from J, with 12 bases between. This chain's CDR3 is CATSGEGNQPQHF. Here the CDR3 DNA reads TGTGCCACGTCCGGGGAAGGCAATCAGCCCCAGCATTTT.

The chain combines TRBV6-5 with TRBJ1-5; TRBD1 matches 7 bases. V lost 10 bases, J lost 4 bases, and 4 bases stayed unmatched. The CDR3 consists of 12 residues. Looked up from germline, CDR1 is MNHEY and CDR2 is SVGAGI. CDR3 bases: TGTGCCACCAGGGGGGGGAATCAGCCCCAGCATTTT. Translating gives CATRGGNQPQHF.

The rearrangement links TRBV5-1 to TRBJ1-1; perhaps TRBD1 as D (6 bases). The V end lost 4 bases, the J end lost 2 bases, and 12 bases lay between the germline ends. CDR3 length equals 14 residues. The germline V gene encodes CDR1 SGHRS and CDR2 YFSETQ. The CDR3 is CASSGDGGNTEAFF. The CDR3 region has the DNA TGCGCCAGCAGCGGGGACGGGGGCAACACTGAAGCTTTCTTT.

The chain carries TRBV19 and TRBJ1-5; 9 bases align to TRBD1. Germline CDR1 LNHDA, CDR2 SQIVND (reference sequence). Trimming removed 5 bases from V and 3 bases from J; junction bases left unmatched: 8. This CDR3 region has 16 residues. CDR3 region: CASSSLQGAHNQPQHF. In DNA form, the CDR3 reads TGTGCCAGTAGTTCCCTACAGGGGGCGCACAATCAGCCCCAGCATTTT.

This chain's CDR3 is CASSLVVASGERNEQFF. The DNA for the CDR3 is TGTGCCAGCAGCTTAGTTGTGGCTAGCGGGGAGCGTAATGAGCAGTTCTTC. The genes are TRBV7-9 and TRBJ2-1, with TRBD2 matching over 9 bases. Trimming at V came to 1 base and at J to 7 bases, leaving 11 bases not matched to a gene. The CDR3 is 17 amino acids. Per the germline V gene, CDR1 is SEHNR and CDR2 is FQNEAQ (reference sequence).

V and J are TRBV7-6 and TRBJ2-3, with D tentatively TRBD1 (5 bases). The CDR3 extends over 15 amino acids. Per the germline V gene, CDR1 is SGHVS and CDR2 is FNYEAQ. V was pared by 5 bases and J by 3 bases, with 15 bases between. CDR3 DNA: TGTGCCAGCAGCCCCGGCACAGGTGGAACAGATACGCAGTATTTT. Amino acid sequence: CASSPGTGGTDTQYF.

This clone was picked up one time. The CDR3 DNA reads as TGCGCCAGCAGCCCCGGGCAGCGACAAGCGCCCCAGCATTTT. This translates into CASSPGQRQAPQHF. The rearrangement links TRBV4-1 to TRBJ1-5; D unclear. The length of the CDR3 is 14 residues. Per the germline V gene, CDR1 is MGHRA and CDR2 is YSYEKL. Trimming stripped 4 bases from V and 9 bases from J, with 16 bases between.

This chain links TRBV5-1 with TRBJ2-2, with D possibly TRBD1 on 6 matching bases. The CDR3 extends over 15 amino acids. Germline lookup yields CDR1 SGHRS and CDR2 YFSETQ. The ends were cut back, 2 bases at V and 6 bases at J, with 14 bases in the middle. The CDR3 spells CASSLTGLNSGELFF. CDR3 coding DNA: TGCGCCAGCAGCTTAACAGGGCTTAATTCCGGGGAGCTGTTTTTT.

CDR3 region: CASSLDRAGQETQYF. The DNA for the CDR3 is TGTGCCAGCAGCTTAGATAGGGCGGGCCAAGAGACCCAGTACTTC. The chain combines TRBV11-2 with TRBJ2-5; perhaps TRBD2 as D (5 bases). The CDR3 has 15 residues. Germline CDR1 is SGHAT and CDR2 is FQNNGV. V lost 0 bases and J lost 1, with 9 bases in between.

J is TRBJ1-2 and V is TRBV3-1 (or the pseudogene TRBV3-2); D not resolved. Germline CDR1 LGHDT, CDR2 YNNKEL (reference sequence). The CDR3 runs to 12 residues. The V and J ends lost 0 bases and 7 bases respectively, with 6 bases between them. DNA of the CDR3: TGTGCCAGCAGCCAAGAAGGCAGTGGCTACACCTTC. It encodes CASSQEGSGYTF.

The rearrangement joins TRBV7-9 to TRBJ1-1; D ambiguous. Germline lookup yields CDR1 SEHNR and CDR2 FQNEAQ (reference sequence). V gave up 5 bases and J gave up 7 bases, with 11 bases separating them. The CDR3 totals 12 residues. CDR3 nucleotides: TGTGCCAGCAGCCCGGTCACAGTTGAAGCTTTCTTT. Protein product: CASSPVTVEAFF.

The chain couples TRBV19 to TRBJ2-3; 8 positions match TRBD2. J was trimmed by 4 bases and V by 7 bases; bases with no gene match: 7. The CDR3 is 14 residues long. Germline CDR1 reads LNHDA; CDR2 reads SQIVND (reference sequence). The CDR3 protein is CASTRGGRADTQYF. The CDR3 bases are TGTGCCAGTACCCGGGGGGGCCGGGCAGATACGCAGTATTTT.

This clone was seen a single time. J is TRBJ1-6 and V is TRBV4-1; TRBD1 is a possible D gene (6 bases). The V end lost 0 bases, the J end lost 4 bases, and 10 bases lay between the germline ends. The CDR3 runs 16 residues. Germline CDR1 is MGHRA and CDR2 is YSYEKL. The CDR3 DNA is TGCGCCAGCAGCCAAGAGGGCAGGGGTTATAATTCACCCCTCCACTTT. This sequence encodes CASSQEGRGYNSPLHF.